The text below deals with one TCR beta chain. This sample is drawn from a study of control samples from healthy donors and cancer patients. Sequenced by immunoSEQ multiplex PCR; TCRdb stores in-frame clones only, minus some. The data contain 170,000 or so clones, 85% to 95% of them singletons. The CDR3 has 17 amino acids. Per the germline V gene, CDR1 is KGHSH and CDR2 is LQKENI. Losses at the gene ends were 2 bases for V and 3 bases for J; bases not matched to a gene: 5. The sequencing input was blood. The TCR originated in a man younger than 35 in good health. This chain links TRBV18 with TRBJ2-1; 12 nucleotides line up with TRBD2. CDR3 in DNA: TGTGCCAGCTCACCATGGCCTAGCGGGGGGGTCTACAATGAGCAGTTCTTC. This translates into CASSPWPSGGVYNEQFF.